This TCR beta chain was recovered during a study of early T cells in non-severe SARS-CoV-2 infection. Looking at the study overall: RNA in bulk from unsorted whole blood was sequenced, and chains were unpaired. Study-wide findings and caveats: Matching with VDJdb favored anti-spike CD8 responses (missing private and CD4 specificities).

Tagging with unique molecular identifiers was applied to individual cDNA molecules. A single record per CDR3 protein comes from TCRdb applying MiXCR to the 5' RACE reads. The table includes roughly 120,000 distinct CDR3 sequences, around 13% detected once. This clonotype was found many times. Its antigen is still unknown. Here the sequenced sample was whole blood, taken at baseline. The clonotype was recovered from an adult who was a healthcare worker with PCR-confirmed SARS-CoV-2 infection or an uninfected control (not recorded which).

In nucleotides, the CDR3 is TGCAGCGTTAGCGGGAGGGCGGCCAAAAACATTCAGTACTTC. Translated, it gives CSVSGRAAKNIQYF. The rearrangement links TRBV29-1 to TRBJ2-4; the match to TRBD2 covers 10 bases. The germline CDR1 and CDR2 sequences are SQVTM and ANQGSEA. V lost 5 bases to trimming and J lost 1 base; unmatched junction nucleotides: 2. The CDR3 length is 14 residues.